This TCR beta chain was identified during a study of T cells in Graves' hyperthyroidism and ophthalmopathy. What was amplified from RNA transcripts were TCR beta CDR3 regions. Using the HTBI primer set, a first-round RT-PCR was run on the TCR CDR3. One entry per CDR3 protein results from TCRdb running MiXCR on the multiplex PCR reads. The table records some 300,000 distinct CDR3 sequences, about an eighth of them present only once. This clonotype was seen a few times. Uncontrolled infection, other autoimmune disease, pregnancy or lactation barred patients from enrollment. Orbital computed tomography and thyroid ultrasound, together with serum TRAb and thyroxine and clinical symptoms, were used for diagnoses. Sequenced sample: blood. The receptor was derived from a woman aged 25 to 39 with Graves' hyperthyroidism that later progressed to Graves' ophthalmopathy.

CDR3 nucleotide sequence: TGTGCCAGCAGCTTTCACAACAGAACCTACGAGCAGTACTTC. Amino acid sequence: CASSFHNRTYEQYF. The rearrangement joins TRBV7-3 to TRBJ2-7; unclear D gene. The CDR3 is made up of 14 amino acids. The V end lost 3 bases, the J end lost 2 bases, and 11 bases lay between the germline ends. CDR1 SGHTA and CDR2 FQGTGA come from the germline V gene.